This TCR beta chain was identified in a study of shared clonotypes between healthy human individuals. Study results and limitations: The donor pool, a small one, limited the genetic and exposure-history diversity represented. Estimated richness values were generally larger in naive subsets than in memory subsets. Lower generation probabilities were found for non-shared clonotypes than for those shared by all four donors. Approximately 4.5% was the fraction of naive CD4 clonotypes found shared across a handful of donors.

Germline V gene lookup returns CDR1 SGHVS and CDR2 FNYEAQ. This CDR3 region has 15 residues. V shed 1 base and J 6 bases; nucleotides not matched to a gene: 3. Regarding this clone: Its antigen is as yet unknown.

Only in-frame clones appear in the TCRdb table, and some are missing; sequencing was by immunoSEQ multiplex PCR. The profile shows more than 2,000,000 clones, around nine tenths of them singletons. The V and J genes are TRBV7-6 and TRBJ2-2, with 9 bases identical to TRBD2. This clonotype originated in a young man in good health. Material: naive CD4+ T cells sorted from blood. Subset indicated: CD45RA+ positively selected. CDR3 amino acids: CASSLEGLAPGELFF. CDR3 DNA: TGTGCCAGCAGCTTAGAGGGACTAGCCCCCGGGGAGCTGTTTTTT.